The rows below give T cell receptor beta chains drawn from one sample of a study of shared clonotypes between healthy human individuals. Libraries were prepared by immunoSEQ multiplex PCR; TCRdb keeps only in-frame clonotypes and omits some of them. There are about 2.1 million clones in the sample; 93% occur only once, and around 1.8% lies in the top ten. The sample consisted of naive CD8+ T cells from PBMCs. All receptors come from a man between 18 and 35 years old in good health. Some clones in this sample may be carry-over from other donors' samples. The CDR3 runs from the conserved cysteine through the conserved F or W. Fields, in order: clone size, J gene, V gene, D gene, CDR3 protein, CDR3 DNA. The D gene is left open where the match is weak. The listing skips clone size in some rows; elsewhere it reads once, few, many or a size class.

>-|TRBJ1-3|TRBV28|-
CASSQHGGAGNTIYF
TGTGCCAGCAGCCAACACGGGGGAGCGGGAAACACCATATATTTT
>-|TRBJ2-1|TRBV11-3|TRBD2
CASSLGRLAGGVNEQFF
TGTGCCAGCAGCTTAGGACGGCTAGCGGGAGGGGTAAATGAGCAGTTCTTC
>-|TRBJ1-1|TRBV5-1|-
CASSLGVNTEAFF
TGCGCCAGCAGCTTAGGCGTAAACACTGAAGCTTTCTTT
>-|TRBJ1-1|TRBV27|-
CASSLLGSPEAFF
TGTGCCAGCAGTTTACTGGGCAGTCCTGAAGCTTTCTTT
>-|TRBJ2-7|TRBV11-2|TRBD1
CASSLRTGNHEQYF
TGTGCCAGCAGCTTGAGGACAGGGAACCACGAGCAGTACTTC
>-|TRBJ1-1|TRBV6-5|-
CASSTGRHTEAFF
TGTGCCAGCAGTACGGGTCGACACACTGAAGCTTTCTTT
>-|TRBJ2-5|TRBV7-9|-
CASSFRRTRLVGTQYF
TGTGCCAGCAGCTTTAGACGAACCCGACTAGTCGGCACCCAGTACTTC
>-|TRBJ2-1|TRBV7-9|-
CASSLAPYNEQFF
TGTGCCAGCAGCTTAGCCCCTTACAATGAGCAGTTCTTC
>-|TRBJ2-7|TRBV27|-
CASSPRGTLARFSYEQYF
TGTGCCAGCAGCCCTAGGGGGACACTAGCGCGGTTTTCCTACGAGCAGTACTTC
>once|TRBJ1-1|TRBV5-8|-
CASSQRGVDTEAFF
TGTGCCAGCAGTCAGCGGGGGGTAGACACTGAAGCTTTCTTT
>-|TRBJ2-5|TRBV6-5|-
CASTPTAARQETQYF
TGTGCCAGTACCCCCACGGCGGCCAGACAAGAGACCCAGTACTTC
>-|TRBJ2-3|TRBV9|-
CASSPGLSVSTDTQYF
TGTGCCAGCAGCCCCGGTCTTAGCGTGAGCACAGATACGCAGTATTTT
>-|TRBJ1-3|TRBV6-1|-
CASSEARRGTGNTIYF
TGTGCCAGCAGTGAAGCAAGGCGGGGAACTGGAAACACCATATATTTT
>once|TRBJ1-2|TRBV9|-
CASSASSGSPYYGYTF
TGTGCCAGCAGCGCCTCCTCCGGGTCGCCCTACTATGGCTACACCTTC